This is a list of T cell receptor beta chains from one sample in a study of tumor and adjacent non-tumor tissue in lung cancer. MiXCR, run by TCRdb on the multiplex PCR reads, gives a single entry per CDR3 protein. The data contain about 110,000 distinct CDR3 sequences, approximately 87% of them seen just once; the ten biggest clones take up around 21%. Material for sequencing was lung tumor tissue. The receptor source for this set is a man between 65 and 85 years old with non-small cell lung cancer. The CDR3 runs from the conserved cysteine through the conserved F or W. The order of the fields is V gene, J gene, clone size, D gene, CDR3 DNA, CDR3 protein. The D gene is left open where the match is weak. A row's size may be missing; if present it is once, few, many or a size class.

V: TRBV6-5; J: TRBJ2-2; size: .; D: .; DNA: TGTGCCACCGAGGCGCCCAAGAACACCGGGGAGCTGTTTTTT; CDR3: CATEAPKNTGELFF
V: TRBV28; J: TRBJ2-5; size: .; D: TRBD2; DNA: TGTGCCAGTAGTATCCGGGAGGCCCAAGCGACCCAGTACTTC; CDR3: CASSIREAQATQYF
V: TRBV7-9; J: TRBJ1-2; size: .; D: .; DNA: TGTGCCAGCAGCGTCAAACAGGATGATAACTATGGCTACACCTTC; CDR3: CASSVKQDDNYGYTF
V: TRBV5-4; J: TRBJ2-1; size: .; D: .; DNA: TGTGCCAGTAGCTTTAAGGGGGATAGGGGGTTCCCCGATGAGCACTTCTTC; CDR3: CASSFKGDRGFPDEHFF
V: TRBV5-4; J: TRBJ2-7; size: .; D: .; DNA: TGTGCCAGCAGATTGCGACGCGGAAGGGCCTACAAGCAGTACTTC; CDR3: CASRLRRGRAYKQYF
V: TRBV6-5; J: TRBJ2-7; size: .; D: .; DNA: TGTACCGTCGGAAGGAGATTAGTAGGTTCTTACGAGCAGTACTTC; CDR3: CTVGRRLVGSYEQYF
V: TRBV4-2; J: TRBJ1-3; size: .; D: .; DNA: TGTGCCAGCAGCCAACCAGTTTCTGGAAAAACCATATGTTTT; CDR3: CASSQPVSGKTICF
V: TRBV6-1; J: TRBJ2-7; size: .; D: .; DNA: TGTGCCAGCGGCTTAGGACAAAGGTACGAGCAGTACTTC; CDR3: CASGLGQRYEQYF
V: TRBV4-1; J: TRBJ1-5; size: .; D: TRBD1; DNA: TGCGCCAGCAGCCCCGGGACAGGGAGCAATCAGCCCCCGTATTTT; CDR3: CASSPGTGSNQPPYF
V: TRBV4-1; J: TRBJ1-6; size: .; D: .; DNA: TGCGCCTGCAGCCAGGCCGTCATTAGTTCCTATAATTCACCCCTCCACTTT; CDR3: CACSQAVISSYNSPLHF
V: TRBV11-2; J: TRBJ2-7; size: .; D: .; DNA: TGTGCCAGCAGCCAATGGACTGAACACGAGCAGTACTTC; CDR3: CASSQWTEHEQYF
V: TRBV10-3; J: TRBJ2-7; size: few; D: TRBD1; DNA: TGTGCCTGTACAACCGGGACAGGCCCCTACGAGGAGTACTTC; CDR3: CACTTGTGPYEEYF
V: TRBV29-1; J: TRBJ1-3; size: .; D: .; DNA: TGCAGCGTTGAAGGCGTCTCTGGGAACACCATATATTTT; CDR3: CSVEGVSGNTIYF
V: TRBV29-1; J: TRBJ2-5; size: .; D: TRBD1; DNA: TGCAGCAATGAGGCAGGGGGAGAGACCCAGTATTTC; CDR3: CSNEAGGETQYF
V: TRBV11-2; J: TRBJ1-6; size: once; D: .; DNA: TGTGTCAGCAGCTCACGACGGGGAGGAAGTTCCTATAATTCACCCCTCCATTTT; CDR3: CVSSSRRGGSSYNSPLHF
V: TRBV12-3/TRBV12-4; J: TRBJ2-3; size: .; D: .; DNA: TGTGCCAGCAGTTTAGGTCAAAATGATACGCAGTATTTT; CDR3: CASSLGQNDTQYF
V: TRBV6-2/TRBV6-3; J: TRBJ2-3; size: .; D: .; DNA: TGTGCCACCATAGCATCCAGAGGCGTTAACACAGATACGCATTATTTT; CDR3: CATIASRGVNTDTHYF
V: TRBV5-5; J: TRBJ1-4; size: .; D: .; DNA: TGTGCCAGCAGCCCAGTGGGCTCTAATGAAAAACTGCTTTTT; CDR3: CASSPVGSNEKLLF
V: TRBV12-3/TRBV12-4; J: TRBJ1-4; size: medium-sized; D: .; DNA: TGTGCCAGCAGCGTACAGGCAGGGAATAATGAAAAACTGTTTTTT; CDR3: CASSVQAGNNEKLFF
V: TRBV6-2/TRBV6-3; J: TRBJ1-5; size: .; D: .; DNA: TGTGCCAGCAGTTCGGACAGACCTTACAATGAGCCCCATCATTTT; CDR3: CASSSDRPYNEPHHF
V: TRBV10-3; J: TRBJ2-3; size: once; D: .; DNA: TGTGCCATCAGTGGTGCTGAAGATACGCAGTATTTT; CDR3: CAISGAEDTQYF
V: TRBV4-1; J: TRBJ1-1; size: .; D: TRBD1; DNA: TGCGCCAGCAGCCAAGACGGTGCCGACAGGGGGCAATACGTTGAAGCTTTCTTC; CDR3: CASSQDGADRGQYVEAFF
V: TRBV6-1; J: TRBJ2-6; size: .; D: .; DNA: TGTGCCAGCAATGAGGGGACTGGGGCCAACGTCCTGACTTTC; CDR3: CASNEGTGANVLTF
V: TRBV11-2; J: TRBJ1-1; size: .; D: TRBD1; DNA: TGTGCCAGTAGCTTCAGAGGGGGCCGGACTGAAGCTTTCTTT; CDR3: CASSFRGGRTEAFF
V: TRBV12-3/TRBV12-4; J: TRBJ1-2; size: .; D: .; DNA: TGTGACAGCAGTTTCGGGCCGAACTATGGGTACACCTTC; CDR3: CDSSFGPNYGYTF
V: TRBV11-2; J: TRBJ1-1; size: few; D: .; DNA: TGTGCCAGCAGCTTACGGGGGAGGGACAAGTGGGACACTGAAGCTTTCTTT; CDR3: CASSLRGRDKWDTEAFF
V: TRBV6-2/TRBV6-3; J: TRBJ2-2; size: .; D: TRBD2; DNA: TGTGCCAGCAGTTATTTTGCTAGCGGGAGGGCCCGAACCGTGAAGATGTTTTTT; CDR3: CASSYFASGRARTVKMFF
V: TRBV29-1; J: TRBJ1-2; size: .; D: .; DNA: TGCAGCGTTGACTGGGCTCGGTATGGCTACACTTTC; CDR3: CSVDWARYGYTF
V: TRBV11-3; J: TRBJ2-1; size: .; D: TRBD2; DNA: TGTGCCAGCAGCCTCCTAGGGACTAGCGGGGGCTACAATGAACATTACTTC; CDR3: CASSLLGTSGGYNEHYF
V: TRBV5-5; J: TRBJ1-1; size: .; D: .; DNA: TGTGCCAACCCATTAATTCCCCCCGGAGGGGTTATCGAAGCTTTCTTT; CDR3: CANPLIPPGGVIEAFF
V: TRBV29-1; J: TRBJ2-3; size: .; D: .; DNA: TGCAGCGTTGATCATGGCGCAGATACGCAGTATTTT; CDR3: CSVDHGADTQYF
V: TRBV6-5; J: TRBJ1-2; size: .; D: .; DNA: TGTGCCAGGAGTTACTTATGGGGTGGGGGAATCAACTATGGCTACACCTTC; CDR3: CARSYLWGGGINYGYTF
V: TRBV28; J: TRBJ1-2; size: .; D: TRBD1; DNA: TGTGCCAGCGGATCGGGACAGGGGGCGTGTGGCTACACCTTC; CDR3: CASGSGQGACGYTF
V: TRBV5-6; J: TRBJ2-5; size: .; D: .; DNA: TGTGCCAGTAACTGCGACTTCAGGGGAGAGACCCAGTACTTC; CDR3: CASNCDFRGETQYF
V: TRBV20-1; J: TRBJ2-3; size: .; D: TRBD1; DNA: TGCAGTTTTGTGACCGGGACAGGGGCTTACACAGATACGCAGTATTTT; CDR3: CSFVTGTGAYTDTQYF
V: TRBV6-6; J: TRBJ1-5; size: .; D: .; DNA: TGTGTCAGCAATATCCGGTTGGATAGCAATCAGCCCCAGCATTTT; CDR3: CVSNIRLDSNQPQHF
V: TRBV11-1; J: TRBJ2-1; size: once; D: .; DNA: TGTGCAAGCAGCCAACAACCGGTGGGAGGTGCGCAGTTCTTC; CDR3: CASSQQPVGGAQFF
V: TRBV7-8; J: TRBJ1-5; size: .; D: TRBD1; DNA: TGTGCCAGAAGCGGGACAGAGAATAGCAATCAGCCCCAGCATTTT; CDR3: CARSGTENSNQPQHF
V: TRBV5-6; J: TRBJ2-5; size: .; D: .; DNA: TGTGCCAGCAGGTACATAGTAGAGACCCAGTACTTC; CDR3: CASRYIVETQYF
V: TRBV11-2; J: TRBJ1-4; size: .; D: .; DNA: TGTGCTAGCAGCCTTACAAACAGTGAAAAACTGTTTTTT; CDR3: CASSLTNSEKLFF
V: TRBV6-1; J: TRBJ1-1; size: .; D: .; DNA: TGTGCCAGGACCCGAACGAGGGAGACTGAAGCTTTCTTT; CDR3: CARTRTRETEAFF
V: TRBV5-1; J: TRBJ2-3; size: .; D: TRBD1; DNA: TGCGCCAGCAGCAGGGTGACAGGGGGATCAGCTGGTTCAGATATGCAGTATTTT; CDR3: CASSRVTGGSAGSDMQYF
V: TRBV6-5; J: TRBJ2-5; size: .; D: TRBD1; DNA: TGTGCCAGCAGTTCCCATTGGGACAGACTAGAGACCCAGTACTTC; CDR3: CASSSHWDRLETQYF
V: TRBV4-2; J: TRBJ2-1; size: .; D: .; DNA: TGTGCCAGCAGCCAAGTGAATAACAAAGAGCAATTCTTC; CDR3: CASSQVNNKEQFF
V: TRBV4-1; J: TRBJ2-2; size: .; D: TRBD2; DNA: TGCGCCAGCAGCCAAGTCAGCGGGGGGGCTAACGGGGAGCTGTTTTTT; CDR3: CASSQVSGGANGELFF